This entry lists 5 T cell receptor beta chains sequenced from one sample in a study of graft-versus-host responses after intestinal transplantation. The data were produced by immunoSEQ multiplex PCR, yet TCRdb's version contains in-frame clones alone and is incomplete. Of about 18,000 clones in the sample, about 80% were seen once. Graft tissue processing released intraepithelial and lamina propria lymphocytes. This material consisted of ileum tissue, taken 17 days after transplant. These receptors were obtained from a human patient who received an intestinal transplant, so some T cells may come from the graft donor.

The gene calls are TRBV28 and TRBJ1-5, with no clear D. V lost 5 bases and J lost 0, with 14 bases in between. CDR1 is MDHEN, CDR2 SYDVKM, per germline. The CDR3 extends over 16 amino acids. The CDR3 here is CASSPHSAYSNQPQHF. The CDR3 region has the DNA TGTGCCAGCAGTCCCCATTCCGCATATAGCAATCAGCCCCAGCATTTT.

The chain couples TRBV7-3 to TRBJ2-2; 9 positions match TRBD1. This CDR3 comprises 16 residues. V lost 5 bases and J lost 3; bases outside the gene matches: 7. Per the germline V gene, CDR1 is SGHTA and CDR2 is FQGTGA. CDR3 loop: CASSLSGTGYTGELFF. In nucleotides, the CDR3 is TGTGCCAGCAGCCTCTCCGGGACAGGGTACACCGGGGAGCTGTTTTTT. Full variable domain (missing parts from reference TRBV7-3 and TRBJ2-2): GAGVSQTPSNKVTEKGKYVELRCDPISGHTALYWYRQSLGQGPEFLIYFQGTGAADDSGLPNDRFFAVRPEGSVSTLKIQRTERGDSAVYLCASSLSGTGYTGELFFGEGSRLTVL.

This chain uses TRBV19 with TRBJ1-1; the match to TRBD1 covers 8 bases. The CDR3 sequence is 15 residues long. CDR1 and CDR2 from the germline V gene are LNHDA and SQIVND (reference sequence). The V and J ends lost 6 bases and 1 base, in that order; junction bases with no gene match: 7. This CDR3 is CASSDTGGWNTEAFF. Here the CDR3 DNA reads TGTGCCAGTAGCGACACAGGGGGATGGAACACTGAAGCTTTCTTT.

V usage is TRBV4-2 and J usage is TRBJ2-3; 14 nucleotides match TRBD2. Germline V gives CDR1 LGHNA, CDR2 YNFKEQ. The CDR3 is 21 amino acids. V was pared by 3 bases and J by 1 base, with 15 bases of the junction left unmatched. The CDR3: CASSQIRRAGTSGSRTDTQYF. The CDR3 DNA reads TGTGCCAGCAGCCAGATCCGAAGAGCCGGGACTAGCGGGAGTCGCACAGATACGCAGTATTTT.

In this sample, this clone is medium-sized. The chain couples TRBV6-4 to TRBJ2-1, with TRBD2 matching over 9 bases. Germline loops: CDR1 MRHNA, CDR2 SNTAGT. V was clipped by 0 bases and J by 10 bases; unmatched bases: 10. This CDR3 is built from 16 residues. CDR3 nucleotides: TGTGCCAGCAGTGACTCGGGAGCGGGAGGCGGGGCCGAGCAGTTCTTC. This encodes CASSDSGAGGGAEQFF.